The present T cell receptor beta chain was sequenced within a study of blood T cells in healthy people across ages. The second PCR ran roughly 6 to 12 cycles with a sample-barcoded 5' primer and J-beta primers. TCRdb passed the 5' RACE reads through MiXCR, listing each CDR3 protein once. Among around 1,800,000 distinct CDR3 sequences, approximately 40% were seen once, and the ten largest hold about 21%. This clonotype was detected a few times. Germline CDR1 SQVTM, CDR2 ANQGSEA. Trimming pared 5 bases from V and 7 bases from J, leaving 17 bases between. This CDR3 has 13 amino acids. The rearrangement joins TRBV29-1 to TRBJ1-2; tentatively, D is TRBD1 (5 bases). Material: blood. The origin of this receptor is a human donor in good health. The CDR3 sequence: CSVNPGPLGGYTF. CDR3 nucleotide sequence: TGCAGCGTTAATCCGGGACCTCTGGGTGGCTACACCTTC.